This entry lists 22 T cell receptor beta chains sequenced from one sample in a study of cytomegalovirus exposure and HLA in healthy donors (dated by TCRdb to the late 2010s). Libraries were prepared through the immunoSEQ multiplex PCR assay. The multiplex PCR relied on a mix of 60 forward primers for TCR Vbeta segments and 13 reverse primers for TCR Jbeta segments. TCRdb provides this immuneACCESS table in a form limited to in-frame rearrangements. Some clones are lacking; in checked studies, under half of them reflect an unresolved V gene, and why the rest are absent is not known. This sample has roughly 100,000 clones in its table, and 10% to 15% of those were observed once. The top ten clonotypes cover around 16% of the sample. The specimen sequenced was PBMCs. The source is a man in his forties in good health and CMV-seropositive.

V gene TRBV10-3 combines with J gene TRBJ2-7; TRBD2 aligns across 11 bases. The CDR3 loop spans 16 amino acids. Germline CDR1 reads ENHRY; CDR2 reads SYGVKD. V was clipped by 0 bases and J by 1 base; unmatched bases: 2. CDR3 DNA: TGTGCCATCAGTGAGTCGTTAGCGGGGGGGTCCTACGAGCAGTACTTC. As protein: CAISESLAGGSYEQYF.

A few counts support this clone. This chain joins TRBV27 and TRBJ2-7; D may be TRBD2 (5 bases). There are 13 residues in the CDR3. The V end lost 6 bases, the J end lost 1 base, and 10 bases lay between the germline ends. CDR1 and CDR2 (germline): MNHEY, SMNVEV (reference sequence). The DNA for the CDR3 is TGTGCCAGCAGGGCGGGTGGATCCTACGAGCAGTACTTC. Protein product: CASRAGGSYEQYF.

This clone appeared a few times. The chain couples TRBV11-2 to TRBJ2-2; 10 positions match TRBD1. Germline V gene data show CDR1 as SGHAT and CDR2 as FQNNGV. J was trimmed by 16 bases and V by 5 bases; bases with no gene match: 7. The CDR3 is made up of 12 amino acids. The CDR3 coding sequence is TGTGCCAGCAGCCTGCCCGGGACAGGGGCGTTTTTT. Protein: CASSLPGTGAFF.

This clone appeared a few times. The rearrangement uses TRBV14 and TRBJ1-2; perhaps TRBD1 as D (5 bases). Germline lookup yields CDR1 SGHDN and CDR2 FVKESK. V lost 1 base, J lost 6 bases, and 12 bases lay in between. CDR3 size: 14 residues. The CDR3 sequence: CASSQVLGGNGYTF. The CDR3 nucleotides read TGTGCCAGCAGCCAAGTATTGGGGGGTAATGGCTACACCTTC.

This clone was observed a handful of times. CDR3 bases: TGTGCTAGTGCGCACCGAGAGGACACTGAAGCTTTCTTT. Translation gives CASAHREDTEAFF. The rearrangement links TRBV12-5 to TRBJ1-1; D gene ambiguous. The CDR3 sequence is 13 residues long. V lost 7 bases, J lost 3 bases, and 12 bases lay in between. CDR1 is LGHNT, CDR2 FRNRAP, per germline.

The rearrangement joins TRBV9 to TRBJ2-7; 8 bases are shared with TRBD2. The CDR3 contains 16 residues. Germline values: CDR1 SGDLS, CDR2 YYNGEE. J was trimmed by 2 bases and V by 0 bases; bases with no gene match: 7. The CDR3 loop is CASSVVATSGTYEQYF. CDR3 DNA: TGTGCCAGCAGCGTAGTAGCTACTAGCGGTACCTACGAGCAGTACTTC.

The rearrangement uses TRBV6-1 and TRBJ1-3; 7 bases map to TRBD1. The ends lost 7 bases at V and 2 bases at J; junction bases unmatched: 5. The CDR3 spans 14 residues. Germline CDR1 reads MNHNS; CDR2 reads SASEGT. CDR3 nucleotide sequence: TGTGCCAGCATTCTGACAGGGACTGGAAACACCATATATTTT. It encodes CASILTGTGNTIYF.

This clone was counted a few times. The V call is TRBV27, the J call TRBJ1-2, with TRBD1 matching 9 bases. CDR3 length equals 17 residues. The J segment lost 4 bases and the V segment lost 6 bases, leaving 15 bases of the junction unmatched. Germline V gene data show CDR1 as MNHEY and CDR2 as SMNVEV (reference sequence). CDR3 region: CASRRGTGRPRSYGYTF. CDR3 in DNA: TGTGCCAGCAGACGAGGGACAGGGCGCCCAAGGAGCTATGGCTACACCTTC.

This clone occurred a few times. V gene TRBV29-1 combines with J gene TRBJ2-7; TRBD1 is a possible D gene (5 bases). CDR1 and CDR2 from the germline V gene are SQVTM and ANQGSEA. Trimming removed 2 bases at V and 6 bases at J, with 11 bases between. The CDR3 spans 12 residues. In nucleotides, the CDR3 is TGCAGCGTTGAAATAGGGGCTGGCGAGCAGTACTTC. This encodes CSVEIGAGEQYF.

This clone turned up a few times. The V gene is TRBV10-1, the J gene TRBJ2-2; TRBD1 matches 10 bases. Germline V gene sequence: CDR1 WNHNN, CDR2 SYGVQD (reference sequence). After removal of 0 bases from V and 5 bases from J, the junction contained 3 bases not matched to a gene. The CDR3 contains 16 residues. The CDR3 spells CASSESGTGDTGELFF. The CDR3 region has the DNA TGCGCCAGCAGTGAGTCAGGGACAGGGGATACCGGGGAGCTGTTTTTT.

This clone was seen a handful of times. The chain has TRBV27 and TRBJ1-1, with D possibly TRBD1 on 5 matching bases. V was clipped by 0 bases and J by 2 bases, with 7 bases between them. The CDR3 has 14 amino acids. Germline V lookup: CDR1 MNHEY, CDR2 SMNVEV (reference sequence). The CDR3 sequence: CASSLSGGNTEAFF. The CDR3, as DNA: TGTGCCAGCAGTTTATCGGGGGGTAACACTGAAGCTTTCTTT.

This chain uses TRBV5-6 with TRBJ2-1; 14 nucleotides agree with TRBD2. Germline CDR1 is SGHDT and CDR2 is YYEEEE. The CDR3 spans 18 residues. With V trimmed by 0 bases and J by 2 bases, 4 bases remained unmatched. The DNA for the CDR3 is TGTGCCAGCAGCTTGGGCGGACTAGCGGGAGGCACCTACAATGAGCAGTTCTTC. It is translated as CASSLGGLAGGTYNEQFF.

V is TRBV28 and J is TRBJ1-5, with 7 bases matching TRBD1. Trimming cost V 6 bases and J 0 bases; bases outside gene matches: 8. Germline lookup yields CDR1 MDHEN and CDR2 SYDVKM. This CDR3 has 16 residues. The CDR3 is CASRYYGTVSNQPQHF. The CDR3 DNA reads TGTGCCAGCAGATATTACGGGACAGTTAGCAATCAGCCCCAGCATTTT.

There are a few counts of this clone. The rearrangement joins TRBV29-1 to TRBJ1-3; D gene unclear. The germline V gene encodes CDR1 SQVTM and CDR2 ANQGSEA. The V end lost 4 bases, the J end lost 6 bases, and 7 bases lay between the germline ends. The CDR3 runs 11 residues. CDR3 protein: CSVGLENTIYF. The CDR3 DNA follows: TGCAGCGTTGGGCTTGAAAACACCATATATTTT.

This clone was counted a few times. V gene TRBV5-6 combines with J gene TRBJ1-1; 10 bases align to TRBD1. From germline, CDR1 is SGHDT and CDR2 YYEEEE. V trimming: 3 bases; J trimming: 5 bases; junction bases outside the gene matches: 4. The length of the CDR3 is 14 residues. The DNA for the CDR3 is TGTGCCAGCAGCTCGGACAGGGGGAGGACTGAAGCTTTCTTT. Protein sequence: CASSSDRGRTEAFF.

This chain uses TRBV11-3 with TRBJ2-7, with D perhaps TRBD2 (5 bases). The CDR3 spans 12 residues. Germline values: CDR1 SGHNT, CDR2 YENEEA. V was cut by 4 bases and J by 7 bases, with 11 bases left in between. CDR3 in amino acids: CASSSSGREQYF. CDR3 sequence (DNA): TGTGCCAGCAGCTCATCGGGAAGGGAGCAGTACTTC.

This clone was observed a few times. V is TRBV5-4 and J is TRBJ1-1; unclear D gene. The CDR3 loop spans 14 amino acids. The germline CDR1 and CDR2 sequences are SGHNT and YYREEE (reference sequence). Between the trimmed V and J ends, which lost 2 bases and 2 bases, there was a span of 10 bases. The CDR3 sequence: CASSLAGSNTEAFF. The CDR3 DNA reads as TGTGCCAGCAGCTTAGCCGGGTCTAACACTGAAGCTTTCTTT.

This clone was counted between two and nine times. The chain uses TRBV11-2 and TRBJ2-7, with D hard to call. CDR3 length equals 14 residues. V was trimmed by 0 bases and J by 3 bases, leaving 9 bases between them. The germline CDR1 and CDR2 sequences are SGHAT and FQNNGV. CDR3 protein: CASSLDLAVYEQYF. The DNA of the CDR3 is TGTGCCAGCAGCTTAGATTTGGCTGTCTACGAGCAGTACTTC.

V usage is TRBV10-1 and J usage is TRBJ2-2; 10 nucleotides align to TRBD1. V shed 0 bases, J shed 5 bases, and the junction held 0 bases outside the gene matches. Per the germline V gene, CDR1 is WNHNN and CDR2 is SYGVQD (reference sequence). This CDR3 is built from 15 residues. In nucleotides, the CDR3 is TGCGCCAGCAGTGAGTCGGGACAGGGGACCGGGGAGCTGTTTTTT. This codes for CASSESGQGTGELFF.

This clone was counted only a few times. The chain couples TRBV18 to TRBJ1-4; 9 positions match TRBD1. Germline V gene lookup returns CDR1 KGHSH and CDR2 LQKENI. Unmatched junction bases numbered 6, after V lost 6 bases and J lost 7 bases. The CDR3 length is 14 residues. The DNA for the CDR3 is TGTGCCAGCTCCCCCGGGACAGGGCCTGAAAAACTGTTTTTT. As protein: CASSPGTGPEKLFF.

The chain carries TRBV20-1 and TRBJ2-7, with D tentatively TRBD2 (5 bases). The germline V gene has CDR1 DFQATT and CDR2 SNEGSKA (reference sequence). Trimming left V 6 bases short and J 7 bases short, with 13 bases between. This CDR3 region has 11 residues. The CDR3 bases are TGCAGTGCCCAAAGCGGACCTGAGCAGTACTTC. Protein product: CSAQSGPEQYF.

This clone was seen a handful of times. The rearrangement joins TRBV2 to TRBJ2-7; 8 bases are a match to TRBD1. The trim removed 10 bases at V and 3 bases at J, leaving 8 bases unmatched. In germline, CDR1 is SNHLY, CDR2 FYNNEI. The CDR3 extends over 13 amino acids. The CDR3 is CATSQDRDYEQYF. In DNA, the CDR3 is TGTGCCACCAGCCAGGACAGGGACTACGAGCAGTACTTC.